Listed below are T cell receptor beta chains from one sample, sequenced in a study of CD8 T cells in ankylosing spondylitis. TCRdb called the 5' RACE reads again in MiXCR, with one record for every CDR3 protein. The sample yields about 450,000 distinct CDR3 sequences, roughly 25% seen once. The sample consisted of blood, either unsorted or a sorted T cell fraction (not recorded which). All receptors come from a male donor with ankylosing spondylitis. Each CDR3 is given with its conserved first and last residue. D genes are given only for firm matches. The listing skips clone size in some rows; elsewhere it reads once, few, many or a size class.

j_gene,v_gene,abundance,d_gene,CDR3aa,CDR3nt
TRBJ1-5,TRBV27,-,-,CASSLSGYSNQPQHF,TGTGCCAGCAGTTTATCGGGTTATAGCAATCAGCCCCAGCATTTT
TRBJ1-1,TRBV5-6,-,-,CASSLWGAEAFF,TGTGCCAGCAGCTTATGGGGGGCTGAAGCTTTCTTT
TRBJ1-5,TRBV12-3/TRBV12-4,-,TRBD1,CASSFRDSRHF,TGTGCCAGCAGTTTCCGGGACAGCCGGCATTTT
TRBJ2-3,TRBV25-1,-,-,CASSEVPRTAQYF,TGTGCCAGCAGTGAAGTCCCCCGGACAGCGCAGTATTTT
TRBJ2-1,TRBV6-1,-,TRBD2,CASSLGREYGEQFF,TGTGCCAGCAGCCTGGGGCGGGAGTATGGTGAGCAGTTCTTC
TRBJ2-1,TRBV10-3,few,TRBD2,CAITGGRANEQFF,TGTGCCATCACGGGCGGGAGGGCTAATGAGCAGTTCTTC
TRBJ2-3,TRBV5-1,many,-,CASSPGLSALTDTQYF,TGCGCCAGCAGCCCCGGACTGTCCGCCCTCACAGATACGCAGTATTTT
TRBJ2-7,TRBV3-1,few,-,CASSQWLVGEQYF,TGTGCCAGCAGCCAATGGTTGGTCGGCGAGCAGTACTTC
TRBJ2-3,TRBV24-1,few,-,CATSDLRSSGPETDTQYF,TGTGCCACCAGTGATTTGCGAAGTAGCGGACCCGAGACAGATACGCAGTATTTT
TRBJ1-3,TRBV29-1,-,TRBD1,CSVAAGGSGNTIYF,TGCAGCGTTGCGGCAGGGGGCTCTGGAAACACCATATATTTT
TRBJ1-2,TRBV7-2,-,-,CASRAGDGYGYTF,TGTGCCAGCAGGGCAGGGGACGGGTATGGCTACACCTTC
TRBJ2-7,TRBV5-1,-,TRBD1,CASSILTGGYEQYF,TGCGCCAGCAGCATCCTGACAGGGGGCTACGAGCAGTACTTC
TRBJ2-3,TRBV11-2,-,TRBD1,CASSGPTGTVWDTQYF,TGTGCCAGCAGCGGCCCGACAGGGACCGTTTGGGATACGCAGTATTTT
TRBJ1-6,TRBV4-2,few,TRBD1,CASSREVGQAYSPLHF,TGTGCCAGCAGCCGAGAGGTGGGACAGGCATATTCACCCCTCCACTTT
TRBJ1-2,TRBV3-1,many,TRBD1,CASSRTTGDNYGYTF,TGTGCCAGCAGCCGGACGACAGGGGATAACTATGGCTACACCTTC
TRBJ2-7,TRBV20-1,-,-,CSARVYHEQYF,TGCAGTGCTAGAGTTTACCACGAGCAGTACTTC
TRBJ2-1,TRBV5-1,-,TRBD2,CASRSGSASGSDEQFF,TGCGCCAGCAGATCGGGGTCGGCTAGCGGGAGCGATGAGCAGTTCTTC
TRBJ2-4,TRBV4-1,-,TRBD2,CASSLGLAGGVAKNIQYF,TGCGCCAGCAGCCTCGGGCTAGCGGGAGGCGTAGCCAAAAACATTCAGTACTTC
TRBJ2-3,TRBV29-1,-,-,CSVEDRQGPDNTQYF,TGCAGCGTTGAAGATAGGCAGGGCCCCGATAATACGCAGTATTTT
TRBJ2-4,TRBV7-2,few,TRBD1,CASSSGTGFYIQYF,TGTGCCAGCAGCTCAGGGACAGGTTTTTACATTCAGTACTTC
TRBJ1-2,TRBV29-1,few,-,CSVESNNYGYTF,TGCAGCGTTGAAAGCAATAACTATGGCTACACCTTC
TRBJ1-5,TRBV6-2/TRBV6-3,-,-,CASRTVENQPQHF,TGTGCCAGCAGGACAGTTGAAAATCAGCCCCAGCATTTT
TRBJ2-5,TRBV20-1,many,-,CSGSGGLQETQYF,TGCAGTGGTAGTGGGGGCCTCCAAGAGACCCAGTACTTC
TRBJ2-2,TRBV5-1,-,-,CASSRGASNTGELFF,TGCGCCAGCAGTCGGGGGGCGTCGAACACCGGGGAGCTGTTTTTT
TRBJ1-5,TRBV15,-,TRBD1,CATSSPRGRGSNQPQHF,TGTGCCACCAGCAGTCCCAGGGGGCGAGGTAGCAATCAGCCCCAGCATTTT
TRBJ2-1,TRBV7-8,many,-,CASSLDSGLWGSYNEQFF,TGTGCCAGCAGCTTAGACTCAGGGCTGTGGGGCTCCTACAATGAGCAGTTCTTC
TRBJ2-2,TRBV7-2,-,TRBD1,CASSQQGPVTGELFF,TGTGCCAGCAGCCAACAGGGGCCGGTCACCGGGGAGCTGTTTTTT
TRBJ2-2,TRBV6-1,-,TRBD1,CASFYRGNTGELFF,TGTGCCAGCTTCTACAGGGGGAACACCGGGGAGCTGTTTTTT
TRBJ2-2,TRBV12-3/TRBV12-4,-,TRBD2,CASRPTSGRVGGELFF,TGTGCCAGCAGGCCGACTAGCGGGAGAGTTGGCGGGGAGCTGTTTTTT
TRBJ1-6,TRBV5-1,many,-,CASSLENRDSPLHF,TGCGCCAGCAGCTTGGAGAACAGGGACTCACCCCTCCACTTT
TRBJ1-2,TRBV2,-,-,CASSEGGSYGYTF,TGTGCCAGCAGTGAGGGCGGCAGCTATGGCTACACCTTC
TRBJ2-7,TRBV20-1,-,-,CSASGPSYEQYF,TGCAGTGCTAGTGGCCCCTCCTACGAGCAGTACTTC
TRBJ2-1,TRBV12-3/TRBV12-4,-,-,CASSLSRGSSYNEQFF,TGTGCCAGCAGTTTATCTCGGGGTAGCTCCTACAATGAGCAGTTCTTC
TRBJ2-7,TRBV3-1,-,-,CASSQDGPYEQYF,TGTGCCAGCAGCCAAGATGGGCCATACGAGCAGTACTTC
TRBJ2-5,TRBV2,-,TRBD1,CASGFDRGKETQYF,TGTGCCAGCGGCTTTGACAGGGGAAAAGAGACCCAGTACTTC